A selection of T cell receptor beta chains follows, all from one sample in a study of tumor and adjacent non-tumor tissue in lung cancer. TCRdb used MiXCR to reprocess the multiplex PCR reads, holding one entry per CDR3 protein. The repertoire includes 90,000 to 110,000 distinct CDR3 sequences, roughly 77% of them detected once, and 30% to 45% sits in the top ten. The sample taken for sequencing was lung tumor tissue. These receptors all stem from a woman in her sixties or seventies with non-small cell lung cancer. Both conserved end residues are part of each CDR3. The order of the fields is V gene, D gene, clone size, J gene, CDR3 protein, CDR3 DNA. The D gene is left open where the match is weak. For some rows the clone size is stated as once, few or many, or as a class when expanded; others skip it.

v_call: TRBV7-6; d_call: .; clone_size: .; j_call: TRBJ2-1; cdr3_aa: CARSLASSGHYNEQFF; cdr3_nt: TGTGCCAGGAGCTTAGCGTCCAGCGGACACTACAATGAGCAGTTCTTC
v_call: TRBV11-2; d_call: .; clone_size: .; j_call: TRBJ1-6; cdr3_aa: CASSPWVYNSPLHF; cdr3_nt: TGTGCCAGCAGCCCCTGGGTCTATAATTCACCCCTTCACTTT
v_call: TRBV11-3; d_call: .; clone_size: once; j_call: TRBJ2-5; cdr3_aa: CASSLVGHVGEAQYF; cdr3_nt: TGTGCCAGCAGCCTCGTGGGACACGTAGGGGAGGCCCAGTACTTC
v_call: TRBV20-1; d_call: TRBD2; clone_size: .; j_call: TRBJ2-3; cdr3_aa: CSAGLAGGPDTQYF; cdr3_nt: TGCAGTGCTGGATTAGCGGGAGGGCCTGATACGCAGTATTTT
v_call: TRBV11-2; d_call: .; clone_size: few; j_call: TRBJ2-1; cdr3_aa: CANSLRPSGTGYNEQFF; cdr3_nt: TGTGCCAACAGCTTAAGACCCTCCGGGACTGGTTACAATGAGCAGTTCTTC
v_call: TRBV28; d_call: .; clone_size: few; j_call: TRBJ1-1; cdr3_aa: CASSSQGKAFF; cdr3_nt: TGTGCCAGCAGTTCCCAGGGGAAAGCTTTCTTT
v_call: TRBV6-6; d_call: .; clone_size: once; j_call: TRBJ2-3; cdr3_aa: CASIYSRLRGLDTQYF; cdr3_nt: TGCGCCAGCATTTACTCGCGGCTACGTGGTTTAGATACGCAGTATTTT
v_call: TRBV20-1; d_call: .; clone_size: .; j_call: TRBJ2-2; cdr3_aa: CSNVARGHTGELFF; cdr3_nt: TGCAGCAATGTAGCGAGGGGACACACCGGGGAGCTGTTTTTT
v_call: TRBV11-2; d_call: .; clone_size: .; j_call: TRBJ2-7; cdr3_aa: CTSGWDRGGYEQYF; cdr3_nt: TGTACCAGCGGTTGGGACCGCGGAGGATATGAGCAGTACTTC
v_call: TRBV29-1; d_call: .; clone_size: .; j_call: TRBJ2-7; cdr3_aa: CNVGEEYEQYF; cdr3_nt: TGCAACGTGGGGGAGGAATACGAGCAGTACTTC
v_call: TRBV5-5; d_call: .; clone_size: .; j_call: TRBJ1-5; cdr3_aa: CTSSMGWFQPQHF; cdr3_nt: TGTACCAGCAGCATGGGGTGGTTTCAGCCCCAGCATTTT
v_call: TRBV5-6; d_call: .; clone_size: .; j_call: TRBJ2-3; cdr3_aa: CASSRTSLGTGTHYF; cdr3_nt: TGTGCCAGCAGCCGTACTAGCTTGGGCACAGGTACGCACTATTTT
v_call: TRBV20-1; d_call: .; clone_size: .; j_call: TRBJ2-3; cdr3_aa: CSAHSGWESSTDKQYF; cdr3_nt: TGCAGTGCTCACTCGGGGTGGGAATCTAGCACAGATAAGCAGTATTTT
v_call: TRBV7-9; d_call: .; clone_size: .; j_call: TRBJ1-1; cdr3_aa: CASSLEGTIGTEAFF; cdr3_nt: TGTGCCAGCAGCTTAGAAGGGACAATAGGCACTGAAGCTTTCTTT
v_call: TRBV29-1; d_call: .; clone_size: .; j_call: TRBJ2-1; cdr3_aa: CSVDYRGKGQETQFF; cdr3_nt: TGCAGCGTTGATTATCGCGGAAAGGGACAAGAGACCCAGTTCTTC
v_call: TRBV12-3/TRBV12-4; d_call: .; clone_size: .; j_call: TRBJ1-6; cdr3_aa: CASNLSYNSPLHF; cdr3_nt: TGTGCCAGCAATTTGTCGTATAATTCACCCCTCCACTTT
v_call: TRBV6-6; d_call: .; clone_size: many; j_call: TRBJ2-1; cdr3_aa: CASSLDIGAGEQFF; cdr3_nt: TGTGCCAGCAGCCTGGACATCGGGGCGGGTGAGCAGTTCTTC
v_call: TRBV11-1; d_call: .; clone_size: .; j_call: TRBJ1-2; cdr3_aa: CASSESGFMANTF; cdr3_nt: TGTGCCAGCAGCGAGAGCGGGTTTATGGCTAACACCTTC
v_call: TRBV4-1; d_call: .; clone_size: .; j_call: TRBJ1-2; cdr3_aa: CASCQDLSRAMRGYTF; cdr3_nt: TGCGCCAGCTGCCAAGATCTAAGCAGGGCAATGCGCGGCTACACCTTC
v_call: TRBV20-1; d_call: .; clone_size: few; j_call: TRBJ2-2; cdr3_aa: CSANGQTWELFF; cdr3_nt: TGCAGTGCTAATGGACAGACCTGGGAATTGTTTTTT
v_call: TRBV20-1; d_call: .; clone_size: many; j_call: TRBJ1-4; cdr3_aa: CSAGSSQGKLFF; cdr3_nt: TGCAGTGCTGGGTCTAGTCAGGGGAAACTGTTTTTT
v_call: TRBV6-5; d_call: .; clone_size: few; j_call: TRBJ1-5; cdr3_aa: CASSLGSNQSQHF; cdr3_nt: TGTGCCAGCTCCCTGGGGTCCAATCAGTCCCAGCATTTT
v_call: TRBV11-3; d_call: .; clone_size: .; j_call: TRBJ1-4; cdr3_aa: CACSFDSRDATNEKLFF; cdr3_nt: TGTGCCTGTAGCTTTGACAGCCGAGATGCGACTAATGAAAAACTGTTTTTT
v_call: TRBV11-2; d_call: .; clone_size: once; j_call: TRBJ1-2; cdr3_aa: CASSLSASGIGYGYTF; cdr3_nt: TGTGCCAGCAGCCTCTCGGCTTCCGGGATTGGGTATGGCTACACCTTC
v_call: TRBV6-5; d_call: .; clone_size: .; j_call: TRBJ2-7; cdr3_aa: CASGRTEDSYEQYF; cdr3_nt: TGTGCCAGCGGTCGGACGGAAGATTCCTACGAGCAGTACTTC
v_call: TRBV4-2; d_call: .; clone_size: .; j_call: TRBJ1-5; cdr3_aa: CASLWGKQPQHF; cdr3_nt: TGTGCCAGCCTATGGGGCAAACAGCCCCAGCATTTT
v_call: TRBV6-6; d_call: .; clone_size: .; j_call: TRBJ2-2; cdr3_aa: CASSYAGENGELFF; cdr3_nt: TGTGCCAGCAGTTACGCAGGGGAGAACGGGGAGCTGTTTTTT
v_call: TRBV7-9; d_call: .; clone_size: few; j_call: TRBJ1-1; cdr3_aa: CASSKTGSETEAFF; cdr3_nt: TGTGCCAGCAGCAAAACAGGGAGTGAGACTGAAGCTTTCTTT
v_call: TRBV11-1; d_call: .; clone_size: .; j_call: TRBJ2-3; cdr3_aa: CASSSPLRGGNTDTQYF; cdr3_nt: TGTGCCAGCAGCTCCCCCCTGAGGGGGGGAAACACAGATACGCAGTATTTT
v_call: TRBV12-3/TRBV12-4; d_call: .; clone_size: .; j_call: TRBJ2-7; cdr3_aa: CASSSSARLVRDEQYF; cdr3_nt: TGTGCCAGCAGCTCCTCAGCCAGACTGGTGCGAGACGAGCAGTACTTC
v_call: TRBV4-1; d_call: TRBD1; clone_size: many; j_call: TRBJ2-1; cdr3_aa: CASSQDRVNEQFF; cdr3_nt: TGCGCCAGCAGCCAGGACAGGGTGAATGAGCAGTTCTTC
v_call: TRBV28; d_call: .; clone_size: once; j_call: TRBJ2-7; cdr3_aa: CASSLRQDEGGVDEQYF; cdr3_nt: TGCGCCAGCAGTTTACGACAGGATGAGGGAGGAGTCGACGAGCAGTATTTC
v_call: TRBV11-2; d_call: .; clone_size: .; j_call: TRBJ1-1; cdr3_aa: CVCSLTPGVNAEAFF; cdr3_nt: TGTGTCTGCAGCTTGACCCCCGGAGTAAACGCTGAAGCTTTCTTT
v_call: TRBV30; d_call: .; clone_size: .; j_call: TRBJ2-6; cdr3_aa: CAWSLSHGANVLTF; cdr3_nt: TGTGCCTGGAGTCTATCTCACGGGGCCAACGTCCTGACTTTC
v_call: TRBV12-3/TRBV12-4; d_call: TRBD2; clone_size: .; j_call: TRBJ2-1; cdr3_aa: CASSLDPTSGGVGGYNEQFF; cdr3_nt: TGTGCCAGCAGTTTGGATCCCACTAGCGGAGGTGTCGGGGGTTACAATGAACAGTTCTTC
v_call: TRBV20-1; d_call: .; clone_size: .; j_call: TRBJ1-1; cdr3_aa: CSARDPGSDRMNEAFF; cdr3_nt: TGCAGTGCTAGAGACCCCGGCAGCGACAGGATGAATGAAGCTTTCTTT
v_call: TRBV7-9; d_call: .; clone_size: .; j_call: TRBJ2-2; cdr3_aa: CASTPVQGSETGELFF; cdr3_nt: TGTGCCAGCACCCCAGTTCAGGGATCGGAAACCGGGGAGCTGTTTTTT
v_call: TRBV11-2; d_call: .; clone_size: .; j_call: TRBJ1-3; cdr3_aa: CASSLPSGHLYTIYF; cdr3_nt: TGTGCCAGCAGCTTACCCTCCGGCCACTTGTACACCATATATTTT
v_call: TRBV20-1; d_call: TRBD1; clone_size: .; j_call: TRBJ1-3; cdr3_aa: CSTSSDRGWDTIYF; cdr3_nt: TGCAGTACTAGTTCGGACAGGGGGTGGGACACTATATATTTT
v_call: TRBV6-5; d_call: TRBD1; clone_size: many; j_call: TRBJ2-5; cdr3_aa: CASSPDRGGTETQYF; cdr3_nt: TGTGCCAGCAGCCCCGACAGGGGAGGTACAGAGACCCAGTACTTC
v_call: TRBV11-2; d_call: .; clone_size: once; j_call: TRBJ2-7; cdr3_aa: CASSPQGMAYEQCF; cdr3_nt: TGTGCCAGCAGCCCACAGGGAATGGCCTACGAGCAGTGCTTC
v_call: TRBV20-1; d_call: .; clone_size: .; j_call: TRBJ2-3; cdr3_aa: CSARDPGDAIGGTDTQYF; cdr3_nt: TGCAGTGCTAGAGACCCAGGGGACGCGATCGGGGGCACAGATACGCAGTATTTT
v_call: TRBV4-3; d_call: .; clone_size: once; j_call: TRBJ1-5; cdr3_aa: CASSRDRTGVQPQHF; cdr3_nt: TGCGCCAGCAGCCGAGATAGAACGGGTGTTCAGCCCCAGCATTTT